Following are 7 T cell receptor beta chains from one sample sequenced in a study of CD39 and CD103 CD8 tumor-infiltrating T cells. The protocol was immunoSEQ multiplex PCR, while the TCRdb copy is restricted to in-frame clones and leaves out a portion. The sample lists around 7,700 clones, about three fifths seen once, with almost 60% in the top ten. Specimen: CD8+ T cells sorted from blood. Subset denoted: total memory CD8 T cells (CD45RA-CCR7+/-) from blood or uninvolved lymph node. These receptors were obtained from a human donor with head and neck squamous cell carcinoma.

The chain couples TRBV6-4 to TRBJ2-2; D may be TRBD2 (6 bases). Trimming stripped 3 bases from V and 2 bases from J, with 16 bases between. Germline CDR1 reads MRHNA; CDR2 reads SNTAGT. CDR3 length: 17 amino acids. The CDR3 protein is CASSDSGTGHNTGELFF. The CDR3 DNA follows: TGTGCCAGCAGTGATTCCGGGACTGGGCACAACACCGGGGAGCTGTTTTTT.

The chain links TRBV4-3 to TRBJ1-2; possible D gene TRBD1, 5 bases. The CDR3 covers 14 residues. V was cut by 3 bases and J by 3 bases, with 11 bases left in between. Germline V gene sequence: CDR1 LGHNA, CDR2 YSLEER. CDR3 residues: CASSHIQADYGYTF. The CDR3 DNA reads TGCGCCAGCAGCCATATACAGGCGGACTATGGCTACACCTTC.

CDR3 nucleotide sequence: TGTGCCAGCAGTTTATTCGGGTTAGCCAAAAACATTCAGTACTTC. Translating gives CASSLFGLAKNIQYF. The gene calls are TRBV27 and TRBJ2-4; unclear D gene. CDR3 length: 15 residues. Per the germline V gene, CDR1 is MNHEY and CDR2 is SMNVEV (reference sequence). V lost 1 base and J lost 0, with 7 bases in between.

The chain links TRBV6-5 to TRBJ2-1; no clear D gene. Germline V gene data show CDR1 as MNHEY and CDR2 as SVGAGI. V lost 7 bases and J 8 bases, leaving 15 bases between the germline ends. The CDR3 totals 13 residues. The CDR3 DNA follows: TGTGCCAGCATGATGACCCCCCATGATGAGCAGTTCTTC. As protein: CASMMTPHDEQFF.

The chain couples TRBV7-2 to TRBJ1-5; D gene ambiguous. Trimming stripped 3 bases from V and 0 bases from J, with 18 bases between. The CDR3 totals 18 residues. The germline V gene has CDR1 SGHTA and CDR2 FQGNSA. In DNA form, the CDR3 reads TGTGCCAGCAGCTTGGACGGACCGTGGGGTGATAGCAATCAGCCCCAGCATTTT. It yields the protein CASSLDGPWGDSNQPQHF.

CDR3 nucleotide sequence: TGTGCCAGTAGTATTCAGGGTAGAGGCGAGCAGTACTTC. It codes for CASSIQGRGEQYF. The rearrangement links TRBV19 to TRBJ2-7; possibly TRBD1 for D (5 bases). In germline, CDR1 is LNHDA, CDR2 SQIVND (reference sequence). The V end lost 3 bases, the J end lost 6 bases, and 12 bases lay between the germline ends. CDR3 size: 13 residues.

The J gene is TRBJ2-3, the V gene TRBV19, with TRBD1 as a possible D gene (6 bases). Germline CDR1 and CDR2: LNHDA and SQIVND (reference sequence). This CDR3 spans 14 amino acids. Trimming removed 3 bases at V and 9 bases at J, with 16 bases between. CDR3 amino acids: CASSMAGVLGTQYF. CDR3 DNA: TGTGCCAGTAGTATGGCAGGGGTATTGGGCACGCAGTATTTT.